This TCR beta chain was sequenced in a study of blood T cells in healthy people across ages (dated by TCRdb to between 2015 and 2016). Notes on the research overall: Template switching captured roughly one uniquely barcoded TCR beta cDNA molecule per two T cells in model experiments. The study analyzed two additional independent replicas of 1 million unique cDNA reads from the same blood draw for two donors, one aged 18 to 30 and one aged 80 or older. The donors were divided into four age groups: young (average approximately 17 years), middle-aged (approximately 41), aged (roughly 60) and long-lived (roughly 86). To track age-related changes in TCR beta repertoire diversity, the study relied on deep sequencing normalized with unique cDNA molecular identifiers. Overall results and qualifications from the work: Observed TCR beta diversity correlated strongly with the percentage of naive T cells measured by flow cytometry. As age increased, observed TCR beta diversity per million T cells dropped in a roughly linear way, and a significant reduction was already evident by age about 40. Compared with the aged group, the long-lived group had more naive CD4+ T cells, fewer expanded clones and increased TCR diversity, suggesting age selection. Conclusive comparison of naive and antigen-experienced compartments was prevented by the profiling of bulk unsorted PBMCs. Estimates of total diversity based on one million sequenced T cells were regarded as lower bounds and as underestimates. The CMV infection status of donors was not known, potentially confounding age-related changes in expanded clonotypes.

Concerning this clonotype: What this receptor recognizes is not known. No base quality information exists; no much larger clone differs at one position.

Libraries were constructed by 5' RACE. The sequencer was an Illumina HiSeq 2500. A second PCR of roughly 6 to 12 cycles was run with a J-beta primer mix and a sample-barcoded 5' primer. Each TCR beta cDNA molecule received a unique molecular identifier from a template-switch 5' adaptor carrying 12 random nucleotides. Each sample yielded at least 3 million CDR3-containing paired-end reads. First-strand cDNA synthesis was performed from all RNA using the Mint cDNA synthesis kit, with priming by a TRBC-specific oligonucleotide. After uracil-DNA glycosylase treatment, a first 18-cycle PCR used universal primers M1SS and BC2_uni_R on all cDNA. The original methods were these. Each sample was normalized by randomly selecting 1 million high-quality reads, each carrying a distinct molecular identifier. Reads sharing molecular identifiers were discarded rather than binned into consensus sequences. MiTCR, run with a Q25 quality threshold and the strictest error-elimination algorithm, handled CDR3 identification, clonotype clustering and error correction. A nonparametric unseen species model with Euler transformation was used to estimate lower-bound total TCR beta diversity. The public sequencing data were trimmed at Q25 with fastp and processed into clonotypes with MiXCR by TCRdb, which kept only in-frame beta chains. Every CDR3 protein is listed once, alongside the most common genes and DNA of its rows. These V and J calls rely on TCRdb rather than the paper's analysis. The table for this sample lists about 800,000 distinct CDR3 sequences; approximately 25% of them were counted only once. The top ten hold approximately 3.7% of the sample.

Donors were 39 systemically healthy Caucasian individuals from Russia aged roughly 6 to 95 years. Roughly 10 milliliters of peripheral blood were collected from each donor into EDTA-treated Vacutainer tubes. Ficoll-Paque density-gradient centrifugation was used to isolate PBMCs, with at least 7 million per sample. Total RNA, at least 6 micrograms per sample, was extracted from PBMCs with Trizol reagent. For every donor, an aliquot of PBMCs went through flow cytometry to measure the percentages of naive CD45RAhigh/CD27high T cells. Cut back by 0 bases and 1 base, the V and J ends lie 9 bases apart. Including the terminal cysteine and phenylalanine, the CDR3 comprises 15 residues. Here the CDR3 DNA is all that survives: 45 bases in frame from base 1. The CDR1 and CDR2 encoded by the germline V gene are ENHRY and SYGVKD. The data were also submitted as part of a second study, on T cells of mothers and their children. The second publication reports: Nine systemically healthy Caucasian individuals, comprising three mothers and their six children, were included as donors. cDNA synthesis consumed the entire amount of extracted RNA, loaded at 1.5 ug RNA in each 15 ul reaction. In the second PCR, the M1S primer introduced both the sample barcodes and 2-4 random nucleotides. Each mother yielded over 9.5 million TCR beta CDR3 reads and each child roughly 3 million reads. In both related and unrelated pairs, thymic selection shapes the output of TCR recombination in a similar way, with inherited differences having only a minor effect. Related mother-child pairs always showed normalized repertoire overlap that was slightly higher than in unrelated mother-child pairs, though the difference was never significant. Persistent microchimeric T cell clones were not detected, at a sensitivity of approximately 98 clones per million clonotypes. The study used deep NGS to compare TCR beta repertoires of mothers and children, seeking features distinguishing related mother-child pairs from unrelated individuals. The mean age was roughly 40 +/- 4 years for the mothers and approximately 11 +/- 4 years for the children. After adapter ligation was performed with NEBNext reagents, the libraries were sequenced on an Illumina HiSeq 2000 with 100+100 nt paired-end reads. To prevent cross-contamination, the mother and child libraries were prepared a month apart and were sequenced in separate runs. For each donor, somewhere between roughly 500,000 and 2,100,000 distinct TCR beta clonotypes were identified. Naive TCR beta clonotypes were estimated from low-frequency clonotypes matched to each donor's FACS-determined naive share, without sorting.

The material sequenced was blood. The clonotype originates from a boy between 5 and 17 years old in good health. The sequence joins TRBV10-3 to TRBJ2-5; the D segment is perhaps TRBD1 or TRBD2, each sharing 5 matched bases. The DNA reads TGTGCCATCAGTGAGTCAAGAGGGGCCCAAGAGACCCAGTACTTC. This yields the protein CAISESRGAQETQYF.